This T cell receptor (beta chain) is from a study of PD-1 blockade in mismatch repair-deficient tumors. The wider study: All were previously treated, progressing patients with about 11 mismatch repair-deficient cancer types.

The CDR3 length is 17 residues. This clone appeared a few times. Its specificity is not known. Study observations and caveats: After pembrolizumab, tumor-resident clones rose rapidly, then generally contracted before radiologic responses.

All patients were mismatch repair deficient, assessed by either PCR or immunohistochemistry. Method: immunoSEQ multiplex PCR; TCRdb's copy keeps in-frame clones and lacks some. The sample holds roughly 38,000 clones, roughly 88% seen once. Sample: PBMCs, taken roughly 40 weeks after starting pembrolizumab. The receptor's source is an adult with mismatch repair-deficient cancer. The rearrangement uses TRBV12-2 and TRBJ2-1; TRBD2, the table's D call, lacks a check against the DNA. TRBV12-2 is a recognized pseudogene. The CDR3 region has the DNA TGTGCAAGTCGCTTAGCGGGTAGTAGCGGGAGATGGGGTGAGCAGTTCTTC. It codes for CASRLAGSSGRWGEQFF.